Listed below are T cell receptor beta chains from one sample, sequenced in a study of cytomegalovirus exposure and HLA in healthy donors. Using immunoSEQ multiplex PCR, the repertoire was profiled, and TCRdb retains in-frame clones only, with some absent. The table records almost 200,000 clones, roughly 85% of them present only once. The sample consisted of PBMCs. The receptors derive from a woman aged 25 to 39 in good health and CMV-seropositive. Each CDR3 is given with its conserved first and last residue. The D gene is left open where the match is weak. Not all rows give a size; the values are once, few, many and, for expanded clones, a class.

j_call clone_size v_call d_call cdr3_aa cdr3_nt
TRBJ1-2 . TRBV5-4 . CASSLEEDTGYTF TGTGCCAGCAGCTTGGAGGAGGATACGGGCTACACCTTC
TRBJ1-1 . TRBV6-5 . CASSYKEGTEAFF TGTGCCAGCAGTTACAAAGAGGGAACTGAAGCTTTCTTT
TRBJ1-5 . TRBV30 . CACGADNQPQHF TGTGCCTGTGGGGCAGACAATCAGCCCCAGCATTTT
TRBJ2-1 . TRBV1 . CTSSQGRDYYNEQFF TGCACCAGCAGCCAAGGCCGGGACTACTACAATGAGCAGTTCTTC
TRBJ2-7 . TRBV10-3 TRBD1 CAIGTSYRGDYEQYF TGTGCCATCGGGACCTCATACAGGGGCGATTACGAGCAGTACTTC
TRBJ2-5 . TRBV6-1 . CASSEPEETQYF TGTGCCAGCAGTGAACCGGAGGAGACCCAGTACTTC
TRBJ2-1 few TRBV30 . CAWRRTGKPNNEQFF TGTGCCTGGAGGCGGACTGGTAAACCCAACAATGAGCAGTTCTTC
TRBJ1-1 once TRBV4-2 TRBD1 CASSRNTGGNTEAFF TGTGCCAGCAGCCGAAACACAGGGGGTAACACTGAAGCTTTCTTT
TRBJ2-2 . TRBV27 TRBD2 CASSLYGEGTGELFF TGTGCCAGCAGTTTATATGGGGAGGGCACCGGGGAGCTGTTTTTT
TRBJ2-7 once TRBV27 TRBD1 CASSKDRGPYEQYF TGTGCCAGCAGTAAGGACAGGGGCCCCTACGAGCAGTACTTC
TRBJ2-2 . TRBV5-8 TRBD2 CASSWDYTNTGELFF TGTGCCAGCAGCTGGGACTACACGAACACCGGGGAGCTGTTTTTT
TRBJ1-4 . TRBV18 . CASSRSGATNEKLFF TGTGCCAGCTCAAGATCAGGGGCAACTAATGAAAAACTGTTTTTT
TRBJ1-4 . TRBV10-3 . CAISEALRQNNEKLFF TGTGCCATCAGTGAGGCCCTCAGGCAGAACAATGAAAAACTGTTTTTT
TRBJ1-1 . TRBV6-5 . CASSFTGGGGTEAFF TGTGCCAGCAGCTTCACAGGAGGGGGAGGGACTGAAGCTTTCTTT
TRBJ2-3 . TRBV11-2 . CASSLVADLYTDTQYF TGTGCCAGCAGCTTAGTGGCAGATCTTTACACAGATACGCAGTATTTT
TRBJ2-1 . TRBV29-1 TRBD2 CSGLAGGYYNEQFF TGCAGCGGCCTAGCGGGGGGGTACTACAATGAGCAGTTCTTC
TRBJ2-2 . TRBV10-3 TRBD1 CAIAGQGRNTGELFF TGTGCCATCGCCGGACAGGGAAGGAACACCGGGGAGCTGTTTTTT
TRBJ2-5 . TRBV11-2 TRBD1 CASRKRPGQGSQETQYF TGTGCCAGCAGAAAACGTCCGGGACAGGGAAGCCAAGAGACCCAGTACTTC
TRBJ2-1 . TRBV4-1 TRBD2 CASSRILAGGRNEQFF TGCGCCAGCAGCCGGATTCTGGCGGGGGGGCGGAATGAGCAGTTCTTC
TRBJ2-2 once TRBV7-2 TRBD1 CASSSGQGDTGELFF TGTGCCAGCAGCTCGGGACAGGGGGACACCGGGGAGCTGTTTTTT
TRBJ2-1 . TRBV5-1 TRBD2 CASSPGRGGNEQFF TGCGCCAGCAGCCCGGGGCGGGGGGGGAATGAGCAGTTCTTC
TRBJ2-3 . TRBV30 . CAWGLSGSTDTQYF TGTGCCTGGGGACTAAGCGGGAGCACAGATACGCAGTATTTT
TRBJ2-1 . TRBV29-1 . CSVLAFSYNEQFF TGCAGCGTCCTAGCATTCTCCTACAATGAGCAGTTCTTC
TRBJ2-7 once TRBV7-6 TRBD1 CASSPLGQVTYEQYF TGTGCCAGCAGCCCCCTCGGACAGGTCACCTACGAGCAGTACTTC
TRBJ2-2 once TRBV5-1 . CASSLGGAGSTGELFF TGCGCCAGCAGCCTAGGGGGCGCGGGGAGCACCGGGGAGCTGTTTTTT
TRBJ2-1 . TRBV4-1 TRBD2 CASSQGLASNEQFF TGCGCCAGCAGCCAGGGACTAGCTTCCAATGAGCAGTTCTTC
TRBJ1-1 few TRBV6-5 . CASSYFGMNTEAFF TGTGCCAGCAGTTACTTCGGGATGAACACTGAAGCTTTCTTT
TRBJ2-6 . TRBV2 . CASSRTAISGANVLTF TGTGCCAGCAGCAGGACAGCCATCTCTGGGGCCAACGTCCTGACTTTC
TRBJ2-7 . TRBV7-9 TRBD2 CASSLVASGSYEQYF TGTGCCAGCAGCTTAGTGGCTAGCGGCTCCTACGAGCAGTACTTC
TRBJ1-6 . TRBV11-2 . CASSSRRLGSPLHF TGTGCCAGCAGCTCCCGACGGCTAGGTTCACCCCTCCACTTT
TRBJ1-5 . TRBV2 . CASRRGGEVNQPQHF TGTGCCAGCCGGCGAGGGGGGGAGGTCAATCAGCCCCAGCATTTT
TRBJ2-1 . TRBV9 TRBD2 CASSVGLAGAYNEQFF TGTGCCAGCAGCGTAGGACTAGCGGGGGCCTACAATGAGCAGTTCTTC
TRBJ2-7 . TRBV6-1 . CASSETVGVGYEQYF TGTGCCAGCAGTGAAACTGTGGGAGTGGGCTACGAGCAGTACTTC